A single sample is the source of the 24 T cell receptor beta chains below, sequenced in a study of shared clonotypes between healthy human individuals (dated by TCRdb to 2018 to 2020). Receptor libraries were prepared by the immunoSEQ multiplex PCR assay. TCRdb stores this immuneACCESS table with in-frame sequences only. Part of the clones is absent; in the studies checked, under half of the shortfall reflects unresolved V genes, and no reason is known for the rest. The sample yields approximately 1,000,000 clones; 78% were counted once. The ten largest clones represent about 0.52% of the sample. Input material: memory CD4+ T cells from PBMCs. This specimen's cell subset or site label, interpreted: CD45RA-negative fraction. These receptors were taken from a young man in good health. Some clones in this sample may be carry-over from other donors' samples.

This clone appeared once. The junction and the germline gene differ at one end; a read error may be behind it. The J gene is TRBJ2-1, the V gene TRBV23-1, with a tentative D call TRBD2 (6 bases). TRBV23-1 is flagged as an ORF with uncertain function. CDR3 length: 16 amino acids. The CDR3 loop is CASSQSGGLSFNEQFF. CDR3 DNA: TGCGCCAGCAGTCAATCTGGGGGGTTATCCTTCAATGAGCAGTTCTTC.

The rearrangement uses TRBV6-1 and TRBJ1-2; D remains ambiguous. The V gene's germline CDR1 is MNHNS and CDR2 SASEGT. V dropped 4 bases and J dropped 8 bases, with 11 bases sitting between them. The CDR3 has 12 residues. CDR3 in DNA: TGTGCCAGCAGTGGTTCAGGCGGGGGCTACACCTTC. This gives the protein CASSGSGGGYTF.

The V and J genes are TRBV6-6 and TRBJ2-7; 9 bases line up with TRBD1. This CDR3 contains 14 residues. The trim removed 2 bases at V and 5 bases at J, leaving 4 bases unmatched. The V gene's germline CDR1 is MNHNY and CDR2 SVGAGI (reference sequence). CDR3 nucleotide sequence: TGTGCCAGCAGTTACACACAGGGGGCGAACGAGCAGTACTTC. Amino acids: CASSYTQGANEQYF.

This clone was counted only a few times. The genes are TRBV6-1 and TRBJ2-1; a weak D match, TRBD2 (6 bases). Looked up from germline, CDR1 is MNHNS and CDR2 is SASEGT. Deletions cut 7 bases from V and 2 bases from J, with 15 bases between. The length of the CDR3 is 15 residues. For the CDR3, the DNA is TGTGCCAGCATTATTAGCGGAGTTACCTACAATGAGCAGTTCTTC. Protein product: CASIISGVTYNEQFF.

To note about this clone: The sample has other DNA sequences that encode this CDR3 too. This chain joins TRBV30 and TRBJ1-2; D is undetermined. The CDR3 is made up of 12 amino acids. CDR1 and CDR2 from the germline V gene are GTSNPN and SVGIG (reference sequence). Trimming cost V 5 bases and J 4 bases, with 11 bases left between them. The CDR3 protein is CAWAPGLYGYTF. The CDR3 nucleotides are TGTGCCTGGGCCCCTGGGCTCTATGGCTACACCTTC.

The chain is built from TRBV6-1 and TRBJ2-2; a possible D gene is TRBD1 (5 bases). This CDR3 is built from 13 residues. Germline CDR1 is MNHNS and CDR2 is SASEGT. Trimming pared 11 bases from V and 1 base from J, leaving 11 bases between. In DNA, the CDR3 is TGTGCCTCACGCAGGGAGAACACCGGGGAGCTGTTTTTT. Translating gives CASRRENTGELFF.

The V call is TRBV7-8, the J call TRBJ2-1; D possibly corresponds to TRBD1 (6 bases). Germline V CDR1 and CDR2: SGHVS, FQNEAQ. Between the trimmed V and J ends, which lost 0 bases and 7 bases, there was a span of 16 bases. The CDR3 length is 16 residues. For the CDR3, the DNA is TGTGCCAGCAGCTTAGCGTGGCAGGGGTCACTAAATGAGCAGTTCTTC. This translates into CASSLAWQGSLNEQFF.

This clone was seen a few times. Mismatch with germline at one junction end may stem from a read error. This chain uses TRBV6-1 with TRBJ1-4; D may be TRBD1 (6 bases). This CDR3 is built from 14 residues. CDR1 and CDR2 from the germline V gene are MNHNS and SASEGT. CDR3 region: CASSEAGGPWDTSF. DNA of the CDR3: TGTGCCAGCAGTGAAGCGGGAGGTCCCTGGGACACGTCTTTT.

In this sample, this clone turned up many times. The rearrangement links TRBV5-4 to TRBJ2-7; 12 bases are shared with TRBD2. Per germline, CDR1 SGHNT and CDR2 YYREEE (reference sequence). This CDR3 contains 15 residues. Trimming took 5 bases from V and 4 from J; bases not matched to a gene: 7. The CDR3 is CASSQLAGGAYEQYF. In DNA, the CDR3 is TGTGCCAGCAGTCAACTAGCGGGAGGAGCTTACGAGCAGTACTTC.

The count of this clone is one. The chain links TRBV28 to TRBJ2-7, with TRBD2 matching 7 bases. The length of the CDR3 is 14 residues. Germline V lookup: CDR1 MDHEN, CDR2 SYDVKM. Trimming cost V 5 bases and J 3 bases; bases outside gene matches: 7. CDR3 DNA: TGTGCCAGCAGTGTACCGGGACTACGCTACGAGCAGTACTTC. Its translation: CASSVPGLRYEQYF.

This clone occurred a few times. This chain connects TRBV2 to TRBJ2-7; TRBD2 matches at 7 bases. This CDR3 comprises 16 residues. Looked up from germline, CDR1 is SNHLY and CDR2 is FYNNEI. V was clipped by 2 bases and J by 0 bases; unmatched bases: 7. The CDR3 DNA sequence: TGTGCCAGCAGTGAATGGGGAGGGGTCCCCTCCTACGAGCAGTACTTC. It encodes CASSEWGGVPSYEQYF.

The chain carries TRBV4-1 and TRBJ2-7; the D call may be TRBD1 or TRBD2 (5 bases each). The V end was cut by 1 base, the J end by 2 bases, with 12 bases between. The CDR3 totals 15 residues. Germline lookup yields CDR1 MGHRA and CDR2 YSYEKL. The CDR3 DNA reads TGCGCCAGCAGCCAAGCCCCGCAGGGACCCTACGAGCAGTACTTC. This translates into CASSQAPQGPYEQYF.

The J gene is TRBJ2-6, the V gene TRBV5-1; D uncertain. Germline loops: CDR1 SGHRS, CDR2 YFSETQ. The V end lost 4 bases, the J end lost 1 base, and 9 bases lay between the germline ends. This CDR3 is 15 amino acids long. CDR3 sequence: CASSQQKSGANVLTF. Here the CDR3 DNA reads TGCGCCAGCAGCCAGCAGAAATCTGGGGCCAACGTCCTGACTTTC.

The rearrangement links TRBV30 to TRBJ1-1; D gene ambiguous. CDR1 is GTSNPN and CDR2 is SVGIG in the germline V gene (reference sequence). Trimming removed 5 bases at V and 6 bases at J, with 13 bases between. The CDR3 consists of 12 residues. CDR3 nucleotide sequence: TGTGCCTGGGACACTATCTATGCTGAAGCTTTCTTT. Translation: CAWDTIYAEAFF. The full variable domain, its missing parts supplied by reference TRBV30 and TRBJ1-1, is SQTIHQWPATLVQPVGSPLSLECTVEGTSNPNLYWYRQAAGRGLQLLFYSVGIGQISSEVPQNLSASRPQDRQFILSSKKLLLSDSGFYLCAWDTIYAEAFFGQGTRLTVV.

Only one count was recorded for this clone. The chain carries TRBV28 and TRBJ2-7; TRBD2 matches 7 bases. The CDR3 has 13 amino acids. In germline, CDR1 is MDHEN, CDR2 SYDVKM. Trimming cost V 7 bases and J 4 bases; bases outside gene matches: 7. CDR3 protein: CASMKAGRYEQYF. Here the CDR3 DNA reads TGTGCCAGCATGAAAGCGGGGAGATACGAGCAGTACTTC.

In its sample, this clone was seen a few times. The chain carries TRBV28 and TRBJ1-4; D gene uncertain. The CDR3 totals 14 residues. Per the germline V gene, CDR1 is MDHEN and CDR2 is SYDVKM. V lost 8 bases to trimming and J lost 2 bases, with 12 bases between them. Written as DNA, the CDR3 is TGTGCCAGCGCGGGGAGTGGGACTAATGAAAAACTGTTTTTT. It yields the protein CASAGSGTNEKLFF. Supplemented by reference TRBV28 and TRBJ1-4, the full variable domain reads DVKVTQSSRYLVKRTGEKVFLECVQDMDHENMFWYRQDPGLGLRLIYFSYDVKMKEKGDIPEGYSVSREKKERFSLILESASTNQTSMYLCASAGSGTNEKLFFGSGTQLSVL.

Only one count was recorded for this clone. V gene TRBV29-1 combines with J gene TRBJ2-1; tentatively, D is TRBD2 (5 bases). The CDR3 is made up of 15 amino acids. The germline V gene has CDR1 SQVTM and CDR2 ANQGSEA. The V end was cut by 6 bases, the J end by 0 bases, with 15 bases between. CDR3 sequence reads: CSVEGGERSYNEQFF. DNA for the CDR3: TGCAGCGTCGAGGGTGGGGAGCGCTCCTACAATGAGCAGTTCTTC.

In DNA, the CDR3 is TGTGCCAGCGACTATGTTTACAATGAGCAGTTCTTC. Its translation: CASDYVYNEQFF. This chain connects TRBV6-1 to TRBJ2-1; tentatively, D is TRBD2 (5 bases). CDR1 MNHNS and CDR2 SASEGT come from the germline V gene. Trimming took off 8 bases at V and 4 bases at J, with 9 bases between the two ends. CDR3 size: 12 residues.

The chain links TRBV2 to TRBJ1-2; the match to TRBD1 covers 7 bases. This CDR3 has 15 residues. Germline assignment: CDR1 SNHLY and CDR2 FYNNEI. V gave up 2 bases and J gave up 6 bases; unmatched junction bases: 9. CDR3 nucleotides: TGTGCCAGCAGTGAACTTCCGACAGGGCTGGATGGCTACACCTTC. Its translation: CASSELPTGLDGYTF.

This clone has a handful of counts. The CDR3 loop reads CASSVLNYGYTF. As DNA, the CDR3 is TGTGCCAGCAGTGTGCTAAACTATGGCTACACCTTC. The chain joins TRBV6-1 to TRBJ1-2; D call uncertain. Germline V gives CDR1 MNHNS, CDR2 SASEGT. Trimming cost V 4 bases and J 2 bases, with 5 bases left between them. The CDR3 extends over 12 amino acids.

The chain has TRBV5-1 and TRBJ1-1; tentative D call: TRBD1 (6 bases). Trimming pared 6 bases from V and 0 bases from J, leaving 15 bases between. In germline, CDR1 is SGHRS, CDR2 YFSETQ. The CDR3 is 15 amino acids. The CDR3 is CASNTQGNMNTEAFF. The CDR3 region has the DNA TGCGCCAGCAACACACAGGGTAACATGAACACTGAAGCTTTCTTT.

This chain uses TRBV5-4 with TRBJ2-2; D perhaps matches TRBD1 (6 bases). V lost 4 bases and J lost 0, with 13 bases in between. The CDR3 length is 16 residues. CDR1 and CDR2 (germline): SGHNT, YYREEE (reference sequence). The chain's CDR3 is CASSPPDSPNTGELFF. Here the CDR3 DNA reads TGTGCCAGCAGCCCTCCGGACAGCCCGAACACCGGGGAGCTGTTTTTT.

This clone appeared a few times. This same CDR3 is encoded by further DNA sequences in the sample. J is TRBJ2-5 and V is TRBV2; D not resolved. The CDR3 has 11 amino acids. CDR1 is SNHLY and CDR2 is FYNNEI in the germline V gene. The ends were cut back, 3 bases at V and 4 bases at J, with 3 bases in the middle. The CDR3 loop reads CASSDPETQYF. CDR3 coding DNA: TGTGCCAGCAGTGACCCAGAGACCCAGTACTTC.

CDR3 residues: CASSLRLADSYEQYF. CDR3 DNA sequence: TGTGCCAGCAGCTTGAGACTAGCGGACTCCTACGAGCAGTACTTC. This chain uses TRBV5-6 with TRBJ2-7, with 9 bases identical to TRBD2. This CDR3 has 15 residues. Per the germline V gene, CDR1 is SGHDT and CDR2 is YYEEEE. With V trimmed by 1 base and J by 0 bases, 2 bases remained unmatched.